The TCR beta chain under discussion was sequenced for a study of blood T cell repertoires in COVID-19. V was pared by 1 base and J by 7 bases, with 11 bases between. The CDR3 has 14 residues. Germline V gene lookup returns CDR1 LGHNA and CDR2 YNFKEQ. Produced via immunoSEQ multiplex PCR; TCRdb's table is partial and in-frame only. In the table there are about 170,000 clones, about 87% of which are singletons. The chain employs TRBV4-2 and TRBJ2-1; D is unresolved. The origin of this receptor is a woman over 75 with COVID-19, enrolled during active disease. Specimen: peripheral blood. DNA of the CDR3: TGTGCCAGCAGCCAAGTAGGCGGTGGAAATGAGCAGTTCTTC. Protein product: CASSQVGGGNEQFF.